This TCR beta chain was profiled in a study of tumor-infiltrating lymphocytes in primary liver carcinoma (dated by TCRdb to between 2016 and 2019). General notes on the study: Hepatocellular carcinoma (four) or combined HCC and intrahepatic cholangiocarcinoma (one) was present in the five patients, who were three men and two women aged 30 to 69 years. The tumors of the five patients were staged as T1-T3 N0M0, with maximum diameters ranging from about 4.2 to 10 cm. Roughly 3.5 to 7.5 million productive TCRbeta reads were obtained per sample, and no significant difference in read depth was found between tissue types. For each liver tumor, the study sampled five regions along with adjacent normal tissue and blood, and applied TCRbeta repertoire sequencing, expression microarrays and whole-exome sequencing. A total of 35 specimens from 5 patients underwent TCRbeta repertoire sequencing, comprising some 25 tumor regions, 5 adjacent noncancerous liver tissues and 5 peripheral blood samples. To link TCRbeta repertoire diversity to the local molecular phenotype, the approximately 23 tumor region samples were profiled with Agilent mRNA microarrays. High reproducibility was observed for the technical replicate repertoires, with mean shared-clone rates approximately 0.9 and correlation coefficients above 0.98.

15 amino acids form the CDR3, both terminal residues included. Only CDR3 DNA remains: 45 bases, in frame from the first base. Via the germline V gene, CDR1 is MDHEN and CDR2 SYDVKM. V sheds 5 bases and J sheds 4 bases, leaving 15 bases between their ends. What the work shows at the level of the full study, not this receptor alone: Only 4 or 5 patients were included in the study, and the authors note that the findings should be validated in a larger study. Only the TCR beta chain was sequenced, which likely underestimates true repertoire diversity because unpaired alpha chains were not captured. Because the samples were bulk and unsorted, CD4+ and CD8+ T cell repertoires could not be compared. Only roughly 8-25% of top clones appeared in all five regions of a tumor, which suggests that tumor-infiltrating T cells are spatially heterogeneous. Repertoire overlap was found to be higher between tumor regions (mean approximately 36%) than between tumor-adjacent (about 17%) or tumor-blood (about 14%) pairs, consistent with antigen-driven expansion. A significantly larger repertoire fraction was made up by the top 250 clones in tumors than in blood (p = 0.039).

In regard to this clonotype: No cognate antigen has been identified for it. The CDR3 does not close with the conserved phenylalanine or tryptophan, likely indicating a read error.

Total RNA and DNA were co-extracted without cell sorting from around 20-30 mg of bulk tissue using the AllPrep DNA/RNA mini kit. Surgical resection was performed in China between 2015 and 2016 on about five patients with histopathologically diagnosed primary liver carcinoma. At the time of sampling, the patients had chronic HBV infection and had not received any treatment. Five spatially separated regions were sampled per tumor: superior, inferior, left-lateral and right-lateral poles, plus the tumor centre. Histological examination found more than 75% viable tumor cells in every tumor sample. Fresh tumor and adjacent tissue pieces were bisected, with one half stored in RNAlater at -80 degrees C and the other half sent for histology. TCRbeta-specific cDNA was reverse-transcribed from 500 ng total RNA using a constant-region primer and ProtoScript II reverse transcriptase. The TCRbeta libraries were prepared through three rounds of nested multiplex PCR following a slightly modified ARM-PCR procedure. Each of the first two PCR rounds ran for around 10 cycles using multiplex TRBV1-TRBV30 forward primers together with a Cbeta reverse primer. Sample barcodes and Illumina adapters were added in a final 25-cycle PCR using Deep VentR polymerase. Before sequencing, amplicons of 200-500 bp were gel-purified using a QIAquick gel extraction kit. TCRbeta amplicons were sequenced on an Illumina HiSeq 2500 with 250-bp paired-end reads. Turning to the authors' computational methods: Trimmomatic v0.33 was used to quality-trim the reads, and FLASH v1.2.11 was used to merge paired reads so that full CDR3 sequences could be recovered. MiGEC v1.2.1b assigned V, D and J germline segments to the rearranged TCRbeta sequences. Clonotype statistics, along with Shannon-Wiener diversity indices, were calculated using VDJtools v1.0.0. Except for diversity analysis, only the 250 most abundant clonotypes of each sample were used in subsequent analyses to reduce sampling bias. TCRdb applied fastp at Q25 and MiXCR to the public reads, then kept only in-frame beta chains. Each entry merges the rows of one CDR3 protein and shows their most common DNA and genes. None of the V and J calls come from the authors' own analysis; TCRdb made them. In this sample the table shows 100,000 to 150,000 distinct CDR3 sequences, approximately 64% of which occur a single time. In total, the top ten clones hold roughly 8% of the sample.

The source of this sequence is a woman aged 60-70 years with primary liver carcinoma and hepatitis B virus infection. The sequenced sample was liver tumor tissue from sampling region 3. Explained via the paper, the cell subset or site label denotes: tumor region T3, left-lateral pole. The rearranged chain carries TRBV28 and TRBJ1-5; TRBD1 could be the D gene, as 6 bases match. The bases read TGTGCCAGCAGTGTAACAGGGCGGGGAAATCAGCCCCAGCATCTT. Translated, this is CASSVTGRGNQPQHL.